This T cell receptor beta chain was identified during a study of blood T cell repertoires in COVID-19 (dated by TCRdb to 2020 to 2022). With respect to the entire study: The collaborator samples originated in the United States, Italy and Spain and spanned the acute and convalescent phases of COVID-19. Where available, HLA class I and class II types were obtained from metadata supplied by the sample provider rather than from assay-based typing. The repertoires were released in a freely available public database meant as a resource for research on the immune response to SARS-CoV-2. The material from the prospective study consisted of cDNA or gDNA derived from T cells, B-cell-depleted T cells, or PBMCs. The sample metadata nearly always contained a de-identified subject ID, COVID-19 status, age in years and sex. Deeply sampled blood TCRbeta repertoires from subjects exposed to, actively infected with, or recovered from COVID-19 were included in the dataset. The samples were drawn from the first 160 participants of the ongoing ImmuneRACE study and from 1,254 subjects provided by 6 global collaborators.

Findings and caveats that apply to the study as a whole: The amount of clinical and demographic metadata varied by source and participant and was provided uncurated.

The immunoSEQ Assay, a bias-controlled multiplex PCR, was used to amplify TCRbeta CDR3 regions from genomic DNA. Per the original workflow: Nucleated cell counts per sample were estimated from amplification of reference gene primers within the assay. To quantify the absolute abundance of each unique TCRbeta CDR3 rearrangement, sequence reads were collapsed and filtered. For each sample, productive Simpson clonality was calculated as the square root of Simpson's diversity index over productive rearrangements. TCRdb limited this immuneACCESS table to in-frame rearrangements with V and J called. A share of clones is missing; checked studies link under half to unresolved V genes, and the rest is unexplained. V and J calls and clone size are given by that table; D and trimming were obtained from the DNA. The sample table contains 150,000 to 200,000 clones; only one count was recorded for 80% to 90% of them. The ten most abundant clones make up roughly 8.6% of the sample.

Turning to this clone: Its target antigen remains unknown. Base qualities are not at hand, and no much larger clone is one base apart.

The V and J ends are trimmed by 2 bases and 8 bases, leaving 12 bases between them. The CDR3 numbers 14 residues from cysteine through phenylalanine. The kept DNA is CDR3 alone, 42 bases in frame from the first base. According to the germline V gene (reference sequence), CDR1 reads LGHDT and CDR2 reads YNNKEL. Collaborating institutions collected whole blood in K2EDTA tubes following their own protocols. For TCRbeta analysis, collaborator samples were shipped as frozen whole blood, as isolated PBMCs, or as DNA extracted from either sample type. The chain links TRBV3-1 (or the pseudogene TRBV3-2) with TRBJ1-4, and the D gene may be TRBD1, 6 bases matching. This clonotype was obtained from a man aged 60-69 years with acute or convalescent COVID-19. The sequenced sample consisted of peripheral blood. The CDR3 protein: CASSQRGTDEKLFF. The nucleotide sequence reads as follows: TGTGCCAGCAGCCAAAGGGGGACCGACGAAAAACTGTTTTTT.